This T cell receptor beta chain was identified in a study of T cell repertoires in cytomegalovirus infection. Study results and limitations: Ex vivo responses were dominated by HLA-C-restricted CMV-specific TCR beta clonotypes.

This CDR3 comprises 14 residues. Trimming stripped 6 bases from V and 7 bases from J, with 15 bases between. CDR1 and CDR2 (germline): MDHEN, SYDVKM. TCRdb reprocessed the reads with MiXCR, giving one entry per CDR3 protein. The table lists 80,000 to 130,000 distinct CDR3 sequences, 23% of them singletons. About this clonotype: Its target is not known.

The J gene is TRBJ2-2, the V gene TRBV28; no definite D call. The TCR was taken from a human donor in good health (CMV status not recorded). Some clones in this sample may be carry-over from other donors' samples. Material for sequencing was CD8+ T cells from PBMCs. CDR3 DNA sequence: TGTGCCAGCAGCGCAATTACTACCTACGGGGAGCTGTTTTTT. It codes for CASSAITTYGELFF.